The clone carrying this T cell receptor beta chain was counted a few times. Antigen unknown. Method: immunoSEQ multiplex PCR; TCRdb's copy keeps in-frame clones and lacks some. This table has around 110,000 clones, 90% appearing once. CDR3 length equals 13 residues. Trimming pared 7 bases from V and 7 bases from J, leaving 20 bases between. Germline CDR1 reads SQVTM; CDR2 reads ANQGSEA. These data are taken from a study of graft-versus-host responses after intestinal transplantation. Turning to the study itself: The transplants performed in recipients were multivisceral, liver-intestinal, or isolated intestinal.

This TCR was sampled from a human donor who received an intestinal transplant. The sample here was unstimulated CD4+ T cells sorted from spleen or lymph node cells, taken before intestinal transplant. The rearrangement uses TRBV29-1 and TRBJ2-7, with a tentative D call TRBD1 (9 bases). The CDR3: CSGGGGTGQEQYF. As DNA, the CDR3 is TGCAGCGGTGGCGGGGGGACAGGGCAAGAGCAGTACTTC.